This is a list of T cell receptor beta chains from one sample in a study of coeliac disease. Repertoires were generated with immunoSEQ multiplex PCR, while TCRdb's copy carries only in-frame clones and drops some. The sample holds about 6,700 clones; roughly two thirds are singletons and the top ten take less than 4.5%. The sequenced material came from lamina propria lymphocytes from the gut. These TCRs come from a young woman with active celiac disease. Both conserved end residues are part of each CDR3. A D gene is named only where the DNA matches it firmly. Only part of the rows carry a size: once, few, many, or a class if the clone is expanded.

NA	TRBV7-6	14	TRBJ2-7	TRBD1	TGTGCCAGCAGCCCCTGGACAGGGGGGAACGAGCAGTACTTC	CASSPWTGGNEQYF
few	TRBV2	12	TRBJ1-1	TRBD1	TGTGCCAGCAGCCAAGGACAGGGTGAAGCTTTCTTT	CASSQGQGEAFF
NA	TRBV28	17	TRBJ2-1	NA	TGTGCCAGCAGTTCCCCGACGAGCCCCCTGGGGAGGAATGAGCAGTTCTTC	CASSSPTSPLGRNEQFF
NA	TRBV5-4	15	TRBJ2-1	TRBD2	TGTGCCAGCAGCCCCCTAGCGGGAGAGGGTCGTGAGCAGTTCTTC	CASSPLAGEGREQFF
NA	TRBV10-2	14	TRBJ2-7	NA	TGCGCCAGCAGTGAGGACAGGTTCTGGGACGAGCAGTACTTC	CASSEDRFWDEQYF
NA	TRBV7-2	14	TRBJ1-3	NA	TGTGCCAGCAGCCCACTTCTGACAGGAAACACCATATATTTT	CASSPLLTGNTIYF
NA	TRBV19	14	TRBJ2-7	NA	TGTGCCAGTAGTGACCAGACAGGCGCCTACGAGCAGTACTTC	CASSDQTGAYEQYF
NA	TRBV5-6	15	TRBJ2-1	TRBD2	TGTGCCAGCACCATAGCGGGGGCCGTAAGGGATGAGCAGTTCTTC	CASTIAGAVRDEQFF
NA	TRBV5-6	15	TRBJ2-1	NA	TGTGCCAGCAGCTTGGAATTGAGAGGATACAATGAGCAGTTCTTC	CASSLELRGYNEQFF
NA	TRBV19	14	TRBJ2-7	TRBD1	TGTGCCAGTAGCCTGACAGGGGGCGTTCTGGCGCAGTACTTC	CASSLTGGVLAQYF
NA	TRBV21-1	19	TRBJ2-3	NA	TGTGCCAGCAGCAAAGGAACGGAACGCCGACCGAGGGTGACAGATACGCAGTATTTT	CASSKGTERRPRVTDTQYF
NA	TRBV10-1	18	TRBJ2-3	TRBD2	TGCGCCAGCAGTGAGTCATGGACTAGCGGAACTAGCACAGATACGCAGTATTTT	CASSESWTSGTSTDTQYF
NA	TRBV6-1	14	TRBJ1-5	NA	TGTGCCAGCAGTCTCCTGTTGAGGAATCAGCCCCAGCATTTT	CASSLLLRNQPQHF
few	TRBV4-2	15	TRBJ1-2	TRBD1	TGTGCCAGCAGCCCTGGGACAGGGGGCGGCTATGGCTACACCTTC	CASSPGTGGGYGYTF
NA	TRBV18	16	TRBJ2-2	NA	TGTGCCAGCTCACCAGCGACAGGATGGAACACCGGGGAGCTGTTTTTT	CASSPATGWNTGELFF
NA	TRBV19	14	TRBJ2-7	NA	TGTGCCAGTAGTATAGGGGCGGGCAGCGACGAGCAGTACTTC	CASSIGAGSDEQYF
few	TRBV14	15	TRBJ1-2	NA	TGTGCCAGCAGCCAAGCGGTTGGCGGGGCGGTTGGCTACACCTTC	CASSQAVGGAVGYTF
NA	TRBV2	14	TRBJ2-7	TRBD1	TGTGCCAGCAGTGAGGACAGGGGGACCTACGAGCAGTACTTC	CASSEDRGTYEQYF
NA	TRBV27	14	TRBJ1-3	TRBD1	TGTGCCAGCAGTCCAGGGGGGAGAGGAAACACCATATATTTT	CASSPGGRGNTIYF
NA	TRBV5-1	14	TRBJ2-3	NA	TGCGCCAGCAGCTTGGTTGGCAGCACAGATACGCAGTATTTT	CASSLVGSTDTQYF
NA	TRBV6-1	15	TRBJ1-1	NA	TGTGCCAGCAGCGCGATGCCGGGGGGGAACACTGAAGCTTTCTTT	CASSAMPGGNTEAFF
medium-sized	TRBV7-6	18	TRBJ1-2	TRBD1	TGTGCCAGCAGCTTAGCGGTACCGACAGGGGCTTCTTGGGAAGGCTACACCTTC	CASSLAVPTGASWEGYTF
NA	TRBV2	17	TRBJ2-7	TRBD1	TGTGCCAGCAGGACGAGACTTCCTACAGGGGGCGCGTACGAGCAGTACTTC	CASRTRLPTGGAYEQYF
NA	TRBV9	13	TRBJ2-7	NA	TGTGCCAGCAGCGTCTCCCCGTCTCTCGAGCAGTACTTC	CASSVSPSLEQYF
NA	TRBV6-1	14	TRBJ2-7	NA	TGTGCCAGCACCCTGGTGGGACTCTCTTCCGAGCAGTACTTC	CASTLVGLSSEQYF
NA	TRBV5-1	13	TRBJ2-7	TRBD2	TGCGCCAGCAGCTTGACGGGAGGTTACGAGCAGTACTTC	CASSLTGGYEQYF
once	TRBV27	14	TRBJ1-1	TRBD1	TGTGCCAGCAGATCAGGGGGGACGAACACTGAAGCTTTCTTT	CASRSGGTNTEAFF
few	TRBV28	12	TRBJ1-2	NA	TGTGCCAGCAGTTTATGCGGAGGCGGCTACACCTTC	CASSLCGGGYTF
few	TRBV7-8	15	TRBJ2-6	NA	TGTGCCAGCAGGCCGGAGAGCTCTGGGGCCAACGTCCTGACTTTC	CASRPESSGANVLTF
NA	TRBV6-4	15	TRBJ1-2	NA	TGTGCCAGCAGTGAGACAGACTTACCGAAGGATGGCTACACCTTC	CASSETDLPKDGYTF
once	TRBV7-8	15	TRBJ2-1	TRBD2	TGTGCCGCCGCCATGCGGACTAGCAACTACAATGAGCAGTTCTTC	CAAAMRTSNYNEQFF
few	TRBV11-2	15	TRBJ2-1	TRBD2	TGTGCCAGCAGCTTATATAGCGGGGCCTACAATGAGCAGTTCTTC	CASSLYSGAYNEQFF
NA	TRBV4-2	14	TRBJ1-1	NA	TGTGCCAGCAGCCAAGGAGTGGGAGACGTGCATGCTTTCTTT	CASSQGVGDVHAFF